Below, 15 T cell receptor beta chains from the same sample are listed, as sequenced in a study of tumor-infiltrating lymphocytes in primary liver carcinoma. Researchers drew blood RNA from unsorted whole blood and extracted germline DNA as well. TCR beta cDNA was made from 450 to 500 ng total RNA with a constant-region primer. Three nested multiplex PCR rounds, a slightly modified ARM-PCR method, built the TCR beta libraries. TRBV1-TRBV30 forward primers and a C-beta reverse primer were used in the first two PCR rounds, which each ran for approximately 10 cycles. TCRdb recomputed calls from the multiplex PCR reads with MiXCR, one row per CDR3 protein. The repertoire has over 250,000 distinct CDR3 sequences, 50% to 60% of them found once; the top ten carry over 15%. Sequenced input: peripheral blood. Every receptor here comes from a woman under 40 with primary liver carcinoma and hepatitis B virus infection.

V usage is TRBV28 and J usage is TRBJ2-7; D might be TRBD1 or TRBD2, each matching 5 bases. Germline V gene data show CDR1 as MDHEN and CDR2 as SYDVKM. Trimming pared 5 bases from V and 3 bases from J, leaving 14 bases between. This CDR3 has 14 amino acids. The CDR3, as DNA: TGTGCCAGCAGTGCTAGGGGACGGAACTACGAGCAGTACTTC. Translated, it gives CASSARGRNYEQYF.

This clonotype was counted many times. The chain recombines TRBV10-2 with TRBJ2-1; the match to TRBD2 covers 7 bases. CDR3 size: 15 residues. Germline CDR1 is WSHSY and CDR2 is SAAADI. V lost 6 bases to trimming and J lost 0 bases; unmatched junction nucleotides: 5. The CDR3 sequence: CASRAGGSSYNEQFF. The CDR3 region has the DNA TGCGCCAGCAGGGCCGGCGGGAGCTCCTACAATGAGCAGTTCTTC.

The chain uses TRBV5-4 and TRBJ2-5; D unresolved. With 2 bases removed from V and 2 bases from J, the gap between germline ends came to 10 bases. Germline V gene sequence: CDR1 SGHNT, CDR2 YYREEE (reference sequence). The length of the CDR3 is 14 residues. CDR3 residues: CASSFSILQETQYF. In DNA form, the CDR3 reads TGTGCCAGCAGCTTCTCCATTCTGCAAGAGACCCAGTACTTC.

The rearrangement joins TRBV28 to TRBJ2-5, with 7 positions matching TRBD1. The CDR3 spans 16 residues. Germline V CDR1 and CDR2: MDHEN, SYDVKM. Losses at the gene ends were 6 bases for V and 5 bases for J; bases not matched to a gene: 15. The CDR3 spells CASSPTRDSRRETQYF. CDR3 in DNA: TGTGCCAGCAGCCCGACACGGGACAGTCGGCGGGAGACCCAGTACTTC. The variable domain in full, with the rest retrieved from reference TRBV28 and TRBJ2-5, is DVKVTQSSRYLVKRTGEKVFLECVQDMDHENMFWYRQDPGLGLRLIYFSYDVKMKEKGDIPEGYSVSREKKERFSLILESASTNQTSMYLCASSPTRDSRRETQYFGPGTRLLVL.

Points on this clonotype: A much larger clone lies one base from this, so it may be a read error. The chain links TRBV12-3 or TRBV12-4 to TRBJ2-1; no clear D. The CDR3 totals 10 residues. The CDR3, as DNA: TGTGCCAGGAGTTTGGTTGAGCAGTTCTTC. It specifies CARSLVEQFF.

J is TRBJ2-4 and V is TRBV28, with D uncertain. V lost 6 bases to trimming and J lost 13 bases, with 16 bases between them. The CDR3 sequence is 12 residues long. The germline CDR1 and CDR2 sequences are MDHEN and SYDVKM. CDR3 sequence: CASRAILGGQYF. The CDR3, as DNA: TGTGCCAGCAGGGCCATACTCGGCGGCCAGTACTTC.

In this sample, this clonotype is medium-sized. The chain employs TRBV10-3 and TRBJ2-7; 8 bases are a match to TRBD2. The V and J ends lost 6 bases and 6 bases, in that order; junction bases with no gene match: 10. CDR3 length: 14 residues. Germline CDR1 and CDR2: ENHRY and SYGVKD. The CDR3: CAIREGSGSSEQYF. CDR3 in DNA: TGTGCCATCAGGGAGGGCAGCGGGAGTAGCGAGCAGTACTTC.

The chain is built from TRBV19 and TRBJ2-7, with D possibly being TRBD2 (5 bases). V was pared by 5 bases and J by 3 bases, with 11 bases between. The germline V gene has CDR1 LNHDA and CDR2 SQIVND (reference sequence). The CDR3 spans 13 residues. The CDR3 sequence: CASSPGSYYEQYF. The CDR3 region has the DNA TGTGCCAGTAGTCCGGGAAGTTACTACGAGCAGTACTTC. Using reference TRBV19 and TRBJ2-7 for the parts outside the CDR3, the full variable domain is DGGITQSPKYLFRKEGQNVTLSCEQNLNHDAMYWYRQDPGQGLRLIYYSQIVNDFQKGDIAEGYSVSREKKESFPLTVTSAQKNPTAFYLCASSPGSYYEQYFGPGTRLTVT.

Remarks on this clonotype: With a much larger clone just one base away, this may be a read error. The CDR3 sequence: CASSQDEFSGNTKYF. In DNA form, the CDR3 reads TGCGCCAGCAGCCAAGATGAGTTCTCTGGAAACACCAAATATTTT. The genes are TRBV4-1 and TRBJ1-3, with D unclear. CDR1 is MGHRA, CDR2 YSYEKL, per germline. The CDR3 consists of 15 residues.

Comment on this clonotype: One junction end disagrees with the germline gene, perhaps due to a read error. The chain recombines TRBV12-3 or TRBV12-4 with TRBJ2-5, with a weak D call TRBD1 (6 bases). CDR3 length: 11 residues. CDR3 sequence: CVSKGGETRYF. The DNA of the CDR3 is TGTGTCAGCAAAGGGGGAGAGACCCGGTACTTC.

This clonotype was found many times. V usage is TRBV12-5 and J usage is TRBJ2-5; D ambiguous. Trimming left V 6 bases short and J 3 bases short, with 5 bases between. There are 11 residues in the CDR3. CDR1 and CDR2 from the germline V gene are LGHNT and FRNRAP. Written as DNA, the CDR3 is TGTGCTAGTGGAGTAGAAGAGACCCAGTACTTC. Translated: CASGVEETQYF. The full variable domain, with the rest looked up from reference TRBV12-5 and TRBJ2-5, is DARVTQTPRHKVTEMGQEVTMRCQPILGHNTVFWYRQTMMQGLELLAYFRNRAPLDDSGMPKDRFSAEMPDATLATLKIQPSEPRDSAVYFCASGVEETQYFGPGTRLLVL.

About this clonotype itself: A much bigger clone sits one base away, suggesting this may be a read error. J is TRBJ1-5 and V is TRBV12-3 or TRBV12-4; possible D gene TRBD1, 5 bases. The CDR3 loop spans 14 amino acids. This CDR3 reads CASSQGTRLGPQQF. The CDR3, as DNA: TGTGCCAGCAGTCAGGGAACGCGCCTTGGGCCCCAGCAATTT.

This clonotype was observed a few times. The CDR3 region is CASRPSGYTGELFF. CDR3 DNA: TGTGCCAGCAGACCTAGCGGCTACACCGGGGAGCTGTTTTTT. The V and J genes are TRBV5-8 and TRBJ2-2, with 7 bases lining up with TRBD2. CDR1 and CDR2 from the germline V gene are SGHTS and YDEGEE. Unmatched junction bases numbered 4, after V lost 5 bases and J lost 3 bases. The CDR3 extends over 14 amino acids. Complete variable domain (other parts from reference TRBV5-8 and TRBJ2-2): EAGVTQSPTHLIKTRGQQATLRCSPISGHTSVYWYQQALGLGLQFLLWYDEGEERNRGNFPPRFSGRQFPNYSSELNVNALELEDSALYLCASRPSGYTGELFFGEGSRLTVL.

V and J are TRBV28 and TRBJ1-5; D not resolved. The CDR3 runs to 18 residues. Germline values: CDR1 MDHEN, CDR2 SYDVKM. V was pared by 8 bases and J by 0 bases, with 23 bases between. The chain's CDR3 is CASRRAMSRAYSNQPQHF. The DNA of the CDR3 is TGTGCCAGCCGTCGGGCCATGTCCAGAGCCTATAGCAATCAGCCCCAGCATTTT. Full variable domain (remainder filled in from reference TRBV28 and TRBJ1-5): DVKVTQSSRYLVKRTGEKVFLECVQDMDHENMFWYRQDPGLGLRLIYFSYDVKMKEKGDIPEGYSVSREKKERFSLILESASTNQTSMYLCASRRAMSRAYSNQPQHFGDGTRLSIL.

This chain links TRBV30 with TRBJ2-7; D is unresolved. V dropped 0 bases and J dropped 2 bases, with 14 bases sitting between them. This CDR3 contains 15 residues. Per the germline V gene, CDR1 is GTSNPN and CDR2 is SVGIG (reference sequence). Here the CDR3 reads CAWSVGGSVPYEQYV. CDR3 DNA sequence: TGTGCCTGGAGTGTAGGTGGATCCGTACCCTACGAGCAGTACGTC.